This TCR beta chain was recovered during a study of blood T cell repertoires in COVID-19. Study at large: Both acute and convalescent COVID-19 samples were obtained from the United States, Italy and Spain.

This table comes from immunoSEQ multiplex PCR, and its TCRdb copy is limited to in-frame clones, with some not included. This sample has some 250,000 clones, with around 90% found just once. With regard to this clone: The junction does not match germline at one end; this may be a read error.

CDR1 and CDR2 from the germline V gene are SSHAT and FNYEAQ (reference sequence). The CDR3 is 15 residues long. The TCR comes from a woman in her 30s with acute or convalescent COVID-19. Sequences were obtained from peripheral blood. This rearrangement joins TRBV7-7 to TRBJ2-1, with 8 positions matching TRBD2. CDR3 in DNA: TGTGCTAGCAGCTTAACGGGAGGGCCGGGGGGTGAGCAGTTCTTC. It encodes CASSLTGGPGGEQFF. Combining the CDR3 with reference TRBV7-7 and TRBJ2-1 gives the whole variable domain GAGVSQSPRYKVTKRGQDVTLRCDPISSHATLYWYQQALGQGPEFLTYFNYEAQPDKSGLPSDRFSAERPEGSISTLTIQRTEQRDSAMYRCASSLTGGPGGEQFFGPGTRLTVL.